The T cell receptor (beta chain) described here comes from a study of blood T cell repertoires in COVID-19. The CDR3 is made up of 14 amino acids. Germline V lookup: CDR1 LNHDA, CDR2 SQIVND (reference sequence). The V end lost 6 bases, the J end lost 2 bases, and 14 bases lay between the germline ends. Produced via immunoSEQ multiplex PCR; TCRdb's table is partial and in-frame only. Altogether some 150,000 clones are present, 70% to 85% being singletons, with the ten largest covering approximately 9%. This chain connects TRBV19 to TRBJ2-7; possibly TRBD1 for D (6 bases). The sample was peripheral blood. This clonotype originated in a woman older than 75 in a cohort sampled during active or convalescent COVID-19. Here the CDR3 reads CASRYTGSAYEQYF. In DNA, the CDR3 is TGTGCCAGTAGATACACAGGGTCGGCCTACGAGCAGTACTTC.